Below are 18 T cell receptor beta chains sequenced from a single sample in a study of blood T cell repertoires in COVID-19. TCRdb's table, derived via immunoSEQ multiplex PCR, lists solely in-frame clones and lacks some. The sample yields fewer than 200,000 clones, over 80% seen once. Sequencing was done on a sample of PBMCs or T cells enriched from blood (not recorded which). Every receptor here comes from a woman between 25 and 40 years old who had been exposed to COVID-19.

In this sample, this clone turned up a few times. V usage is TRBV10-3 and J usage is TRBJ2-3, with D tentatively TRBD1 (5 bases). V lost 2 bases to trimming and J lost 2 bases, with 11 bases between them. The germline gives CDR1 ENHRY, CDR2 SYGVKD. This CDR3 has 15 amino acids. CDR3 in DNA: TGTGCCATCAGTGAGGGGAAAGGGGACACAGATACGCAGTATTTT. This codes for CAISEGKGDTDTQYF.

This clone has a single count. V usage is TRBV12-3 or TRBV12-4 and J usage is TRBJ2-1; unclear D gene. Trimming left V 5 bases short and J 7 bases short, with 6 bases between. This CDR3 region has 11 residues. CDR3 sequence: CASSPLNEQFF. The CDR3 DNA reads as TGTGCCAGCAGTCCCTTGAATGAGCAGTTCTTC.

Only one count was recorded for this clone. V gene TRBV7-9 combines with J gene TRBJ1-1; D might be TRBD1 (5 bases). The CDR3 is 16 residues long. Trimming took 5 bases from V and 1 from J, leaving 17 bases between them. Germline V gene data show CDR1 as SEHNR and CDR2 as FQNEAQ (reference sequence). The CDR3 loop reads CASSDDPRGANTEAFF. The CDR3, as DNA: TGTGCCAGCAGCGATGACCCCCGCGGGGCGAACACTGAAGCTTTCTTT. Based on the CDR3 plus reference TRBV7-9 and TRBJ1-1, the full variable domain is DTGVSQNPRHKITKRGQNVTFRCDPISEHNRLYWYRQTLGQGPEFLTYFQNEAQLEKSRLLSDRFSAERPKGSFSTLEIQRTEQGDSAMYLCASSDDPRGANTEAFFGQGTRLTVV.

This chain joins TRBV2 and TRBJ2-3; tentative D call: TRBD2 (6 bases). CDR1 and CDR2 (germline): SNHLY, FYNNEI. This CDR3 is built from 13 residues. V dropped 11 bases and J dropped 2 bases, with 14 bases sitting between them. CDR3 DNA sequence: TGTGCCGGGAGGCGACAGCTCACAGATACGCAGTATTTT. It codes for CAGRRQLTDTQYF.

This chain links TRBV19 with TRBJ1-2; D uncertain. This CDR3 is 14 amino acids long. V lost 1 base to trimming and J lost 13 bases, with 19 bases between them. Germline V CDR1 and CDR2: LNHDA, SQIVND (reference sequence). CDR3: CASSIGLHSAVFTF. The CDR3 DNA follows: TGTGCCAGTAGTATAGGACTCCATTCAGCTGTCTTCACCTTC. The entire variable domain, with the rest obtained from reference TRBV19 and TRBJ1-2, is as follows: DGGITQSPKYLFRKEGQNVTLSCEQNLNHDAMYWYRQDPGQGLRLIYYSQIVNDFQKGDIAEGYSVSREKKESFPLTVTSAQKNPTAFYLCASSIGLHSAVFTFGSGTRLTVV.

The sample holds a few counts of this clone. The chain employs TRBV11-2 and TRBJ1-5, with D possibly TRBD1 on 5 matching bases. Germline CDR1 SGHAT, CDR2 FQNNGV. V was pared by 5 bases and J by 3 bases, with 8 bases between. This CDR3 contains 13 residues. The CDR3 spells CASSIGANQPQHF. The CDR3 region has the DNA TGTGCCAGCAGCATAGGGGCCAATCAGCCCCAGCATTTT.

The chain combines TRBV27 with TRBJ1-4, with no clear D. V lost 8 bases to trimming and J lost 6 bases, with 16 bases between them. CDR3 size: 14 residues. Germline CDR1 MNHEY, CDR2 SMNVEV (reference sequence). The CDR3 reads CASATEGAHEKLFF. For the CDR3, the DNA is TGTGCCAGCGCCACGGAGGGAGCACATGAAAAACTGTTTTTT.

This clone was counted once. The chain carries TRBV6-2 or TRBV6-3 and TRBJ2-7; 10 bases align to TRBD1. V dropped 2 bases and J dropped 6; count of bases not matched to a gene: 4. The V gene's germline CDR1 is MNHEY and CDR2 SVGEGT. The CDR3 extends over 14 amino acids. This chain's CDR3 is CASSYAGQGGEQYF. CDR3 in DNA: TGTGCCAGCAGTTACGCTGGACAGGGGGGCGAGCAGTACTTC.

The table lists this clone with a few counts. The chain combines TRBV19 with TRBJ2-7; TRBD1 agrees at 11 bases. This CDR3 spans 14 amino acids. Trimming took 5 bases from V and 2 from J; bases not matched to a gene: 2. Germline V gene lookup returns CDR1 LNHDA and CDR2 SQIVND (reference sequence). CDR3 amino acids: CASSPGQGAYEQYF. The CDR3 DNA reads as TGTGCCAGTAGTCCGGGACAGGGGGCCTACGAGCAGTACTTC.

This clone was counted between two and nine times. This sequence joins TRBV5-1 and TRBJ1-6, with 7 nucleotides matching TRBD1. This CDR3 contains 16 residues. From germline, CDR1 is SGHRS and CDR2 YFSETQ. With 4 bases clipped from V and 1 base from J, the junction kept 5 bases outside the gene matches. The CDR3: CASSSAGGSYNSPLHF. The CDR3 DNA reads TGCGCCAGCAGCAGTGCAGGGGGTTCCTATAATTCACCCCTCCACTTT.

This chain uses TRBV12-5 with TRBJ1-1; D not certain. The germline V gene has CDR1 LGHNT and CDR2 FRNRAP. V was clipped by 1 base and J by 2 bases, with 11 bases between them. CDR3 length: 15 amino acids. In DNA form, the CDR3 reads TGTGCTAGTGGTTTGGGATCACAGCCTAACACTGAAGCTTTCTTT. It encodes CASGLGSQPNTEAFF.

J is TRBJ1-1 and V is TRBV30, with a tentative D call TRBD1 (6 bases). With 2 bases removed from V and 2 bases from J, the gap between germline ends came to 15 bases. The CDR3 is 15 residues long. Per germline, CDR1 GTSNPN and CDR2 SVGIG (reference sequence). As DNA, the CDR3 is TGTGCCTGGAGTCCCCCCGGGACAATAAACACTGAAGCTTTCTTT. Its protein is CAWSPPGTINTEAFF.

The CDR3 bases are TGTGCCAGCAGCGCCGAAGGACAGGGGAGGTCACCCCTCCACTTT. Residues: CASSAEGQGRSPLHF. The chain couples TRBV9 to TRBJ1-6; 9 nucleotides agree with TRBD1. Germline V gives CDR1 SGDLS, CDR2 YYNGEE. CDR3 length: 15 amino acids. V gave up 3 bases and J gave up 10 bases; unmatched junction bases: 8.

The chain uses TRBV6-5 and TRBJ2-3; 7 bases align to TRBD2. CDR3 length equals 14 residues. Unmatched junction bases numbered 2, after V lost 4 bases and J lost 1 base. Germline values: CDR1 MNHEY, CDR2 SVGAGI. The CDR3 region has the DNA TGTGCCAGCAGTTCAACTAGCGGCACAGATACGCAGTATTTT. This encodes CASSSTSGTDTQYF.

J is TRBJ2-7 and V is TRBV6-2 or TRBV6-3; D may be TRBD2 (6 bases). The CDR3 contains 15 residues. V was trimmed by 0 bases and J by 0 bases, leaving 9 bases between them. CDR1 MNHEY and CDR2 SVGEGT come from the germline V gene. The CDR3 protein is CASSYSGGSSYEQYF. CDR3 DNA: TGTGCCAGCAGTTACTCGGGGGGTAGCTCCTACGAGCAGTACTTC.

This chain uses TRBV2 with TRBJ2-1; a weak D match, TRBD1 (6 bases). The ends were cut back, 5 bases at V and 5 bases at J, with 13 bases in the middle. There are 14 residues in the CDR3. Germline V lookup: CDR1 SNHLY, CDR2 FYNNEI. The CDR3 reads CASSPDRLNNEQFF. Here the CDR3 DNA reads TGTGCCAGCAGTCCAGACAGGCTCAACAATGAGCAGTTCTTC. The full variable domain, in which reference TRBV2 and TRBJ2-1 provide the parts outside the CDR3, is EPEVTQTPSHQVTQMGQEVILRCVPISNHLYFYWYRQILGQKVEFLVSFYNNEISEKSEIFDDQFSVERPDGSNFTLKIRSTKLEDSAMYFCASSPDRLNNEQFFGPGTRLTVL.

This chain connects TRBV6-2 or TRBV6-3 to TRBJ1-2; D is unresolved. Trimming pared 4 bases from V and 0 bases from J, leaving 9 bases between. Germline CDR1 and CDR2: MNHEY and SVGEGT. The CDR3 consists of 14 residues. The CDR3 loop reads CASSSSGPNYGYTF. CDR3 DNA: TGTGCCAGCAGTTCCTCGGGCCCTAACTATGGCTACACCTTC.

The CDR3 sequence: CASSQEEGQETQYF. The CDR3 DNA is TGCGCCAGCAGCCAAGAGGAGGGGCAAGAGACCCAGTACTTC. The rearrangement joins TRBV4-1 to TRBJ2-5, with D perhaps matching TRBD2 (6 bases). V lost 0 bases, J lost 2 bases, and 7 bases lay in between. The CDR3 is 14 amino acids. Germline V CDR1 and CDR2: MGHRA, YSYEKL.